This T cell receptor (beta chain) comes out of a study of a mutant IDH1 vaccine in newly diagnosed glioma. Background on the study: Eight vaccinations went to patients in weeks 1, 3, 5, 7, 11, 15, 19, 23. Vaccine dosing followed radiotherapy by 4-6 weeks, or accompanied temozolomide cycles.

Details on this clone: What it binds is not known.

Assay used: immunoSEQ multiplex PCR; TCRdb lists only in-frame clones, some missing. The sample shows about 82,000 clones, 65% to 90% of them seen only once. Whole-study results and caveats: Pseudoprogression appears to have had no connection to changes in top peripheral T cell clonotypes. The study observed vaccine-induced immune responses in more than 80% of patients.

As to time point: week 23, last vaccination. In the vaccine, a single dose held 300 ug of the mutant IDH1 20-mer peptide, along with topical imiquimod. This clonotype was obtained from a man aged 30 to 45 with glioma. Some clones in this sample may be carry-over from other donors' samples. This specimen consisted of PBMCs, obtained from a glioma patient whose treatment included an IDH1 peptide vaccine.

CDR3 in DNA: TGTGCCAGCAGCGTATCGGGGGGGTTGTACAATGAGCAGTTCTTC. Protein: CASSVSGGLYNEQFF. This rearrangement joins TRBV9 to TRBJ2-1; 8 bases map to TRBD2. Germline V gene lookup returns CDR1 SGDLS and CDR2 YYNGEE. CDR3 length equals 15 residues. The J segment lost 4 bases and the V segment lost 1 base, leaving 4 bases of the junction unmatched.